This TCR beta chain was identified during a study of T cell repertoires in cytomegalovirus infection. Whole-study context: CMV infection together with matching HLA type was indicated by public TCR beta signatures.

TCRdb re-called the reads through MiXCR, storing one row per CDR3 protein. The table lists approximately 750,000 distinct CDR3 sequences, roughly a third of them singletons. The germline V gene has CDR1 SGHAT and CDR2 FQNNGV. The CDR3 is made up of 13 amino acids. Study outcomes and limitations: Identification of carriers of CMV plus the relevant HLA was achieved through cumulative public TCR beta family frequency. The study found HLA-C-restricted CMV-specific TCR beta clonotypes dominating the ex vivo response.

Turning to this clonotype: Its antigen is still unknown. The germline gene is not matched at one end of the junction; a read error may be the cause.

The sample comprised PBMCs. This TCR was recovered from a human donor in good health (CMV status not recorded). Some clones in this sample may be carry-over from other donors' samples. The rearrangement links TRBV11-2 to TRBJ1-4; D is perhaps TRBD1 (5 bases). The CDR3 sequence: CASSFRAGAKLVF. As DNA, the CDR3 is TGTGCCAGCAGCTTCAGGGCCGGGGCAAAACTGGTTTTT.